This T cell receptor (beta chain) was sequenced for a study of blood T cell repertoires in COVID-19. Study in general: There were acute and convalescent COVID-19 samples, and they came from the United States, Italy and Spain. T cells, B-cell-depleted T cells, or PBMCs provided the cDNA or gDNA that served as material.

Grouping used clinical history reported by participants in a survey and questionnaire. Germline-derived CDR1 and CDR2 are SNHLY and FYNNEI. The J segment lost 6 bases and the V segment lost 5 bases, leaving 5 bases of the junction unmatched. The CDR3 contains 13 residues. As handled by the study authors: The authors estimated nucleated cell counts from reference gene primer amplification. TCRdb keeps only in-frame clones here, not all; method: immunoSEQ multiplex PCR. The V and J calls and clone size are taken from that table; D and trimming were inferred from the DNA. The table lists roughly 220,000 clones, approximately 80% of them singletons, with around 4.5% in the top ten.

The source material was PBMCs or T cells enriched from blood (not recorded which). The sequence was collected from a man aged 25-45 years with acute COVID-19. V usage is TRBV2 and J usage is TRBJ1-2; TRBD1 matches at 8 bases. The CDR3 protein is CASSPQGAHGYTF. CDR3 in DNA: TGTGCCAGCAGTCCCCAGGGGGCCCATGGCTACACCTTC.